This T cell receptor beta chain was identified in a study of control samples from healthy donors and cancer patients. The CDR3 has 14 amino acids. CDR1 is SGHTA and CDR2 is FQGNSA in the germline V gene. Trimming stripped 3 bases from V and 3 bases from J, with 11 bases between. Here immunoSEQ multiplex PCR was the method, and the copy in TCRdb shows in-frame clones only, minus some. The sample yields about 68,000 clones, about 83% seen once. The chain carries TRBV7-2 and TRBJ2-5; D might be TRBD2 (7 bases). This receptor was obtained from a man aged 55 to 70 in good health. Sequenced: blood. The CDR3 is CASSFGGHKETQYF. The DNA for the CDR3 is TGTGCCAGCAGCTTCGGGGGGCATAAAGAGACCCAGTACTTC.